This entry is about one T cell receptor beta chain. Clones were sequenced by immunoSEQ multiplex PCR, and TCRdb holds only the in-frame ones, with some missing. The sample contains 180,000 or so clones, more than 75% of which appear only once. The V gene's germline CDR1 is MNHNY and CDR2 SVGAGI (reference sequence). V was shortened by 2 bases and J by 6 bases, with 14 bases between the two germline ends. CDR3 length: 14 amino acids. This sample was included in a study of blood T cell repertoires in COVID-19. Sequenced sample: peripheral blood. This sequence was found in a man between 40 and 49 years old with active or convalescent COVID-19. The V call is TRBV6-6, the J call TRBJ2-7, with D perhaps TRBD1 (6 bases). The CDR3 region has the DNA TGTGCCAGCAGTTACACGGGACAAGTAATCGAGCAGTACTTC. Amino acid sequence: CASSYTGQVIEQYF.